This T cell receptor beta chain comes out of a study of blood T cell repertoires in COVID-19. The overall study: Nucleic acid was either cDNA or gDNA, and it came from T cells, B-cell-depleted T cells, or PBMCs.

This CDR3 has 18 amino acids. Per the germline V gene, CDR1 is MGHRA and CDR2 is YSYEKL. Germline trimming cut 2 bases from V and 3 bases from J; bases unmatched to any gene: 10. Profiling relied on immunoSEQ multiplex PCR, and the TCRdb table lists in-frame clones only, not all of them. The sample consists of 400,000 to 450,000 clones, about 90% of them appearing once. The receptor was isolated from a man between 18 and 29 years old with COVID-19, enrolled during active disease. Sequencing was performed on peripheral blood. This chain connects TRBV4-1 to TRBJ2-3; 11 bases match TRBD2. The CDR3, as DNA: TGCGCCAGCAGCCAAAATAAGGGGTTAGCGGGGGGGACAGATACGCAGTATTTT. As protein: CASSQNKGLAGGTDTQYF.